The clone carrying this T cell receptor (beta chain) appeared many times. Its antigen is not known. The sample belongs to a study of T cells in Graves' hyperthyroidism and ophthalmopathy. Study observations and caveats: Most thyroid clonotypes that were expanded above 0.001 also turned up in blood.

Germline CDR1 is LGHNA and CDR2 is YSLEER. V was cut by 0 bases and J by 11 bases, with 20 bases left in between. The CDR3 covers 15 residues. TCR beta CDR3 regions were amplified from RNA. Researchers ran a first-round RT-PCR on the TCR CDR3 using the HTBI primer set. TCRdb re-analysed the multiplex PCR reads in MiXCR, keeping a single row per CDR3 protein. The sample records roughly 600,000 distinct CDR3 sequences, roughly 15% being singletons. Ophthalmopathy patients had moderate-to-severe active disease, CAS ≥3, NOSPECS ≥4, and disease duration under 3 months. The study based diagnoses on clinical symptoms, serum thyroxine and TRAb, thyroid ultrasound and orbital computed tomography.

The sequence was collected from a woman aged 45-60 years with Graves' ophthalmopathy. The chain links TRBV4-3 to TRBJ2-7; D call uncertain. The sample consisted of blood. This CDR3 reads CASSQDHGFPRTEYF. As DNA, the CDR3 is TGCGCCAGCAGCCAAGATCACGGGTTTCCTAGGACGGAGTACTTC.